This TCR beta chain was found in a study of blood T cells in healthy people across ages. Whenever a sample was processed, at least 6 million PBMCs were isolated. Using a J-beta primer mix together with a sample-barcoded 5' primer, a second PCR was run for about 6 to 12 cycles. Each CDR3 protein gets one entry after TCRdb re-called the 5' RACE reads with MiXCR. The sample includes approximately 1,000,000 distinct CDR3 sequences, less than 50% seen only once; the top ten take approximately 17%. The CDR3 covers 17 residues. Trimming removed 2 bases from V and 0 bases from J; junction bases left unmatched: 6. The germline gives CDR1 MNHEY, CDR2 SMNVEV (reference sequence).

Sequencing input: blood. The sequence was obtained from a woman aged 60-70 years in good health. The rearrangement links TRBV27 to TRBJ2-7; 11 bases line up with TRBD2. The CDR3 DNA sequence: TGTGCCAGCAGTTTAGGGCGGACTAGCGGGTCCTCCTACGAGCAGTACTTC. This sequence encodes CASSLGRTSGSSYEQYF.